Each of the 2 T cell receptor beta chains below was sequenced from the same sample in a study of T-cell memory formation after mild COVID-19. Each CDR3 protein gets one entry after TCRdb re-called the 5' RACE reads with MiXCR. The table lists some 320,000 distinct CDR3 sequences, around an eighth of them singletons, with around a fifth in the top ten. The sequenced sample was PBMCs or a T cell subset sorted from them (not recorded which). These receptors all come from a man aged 18 to 29 who had mild COVID-19 (a few samples of this study predate the infection). Cell type and time point are not known.

There are a few counts of this clonotype. The V gene is TRBV7-2, the J gene TRBJ2-7; 7 nucleotides match TRBD1. The trim removed 5 bases at V and 4 bases at J, leaving 11 bases unmatched. This CDR3 contains 15 residues. The germline V gene has CDR1 SGHTA and CDR2 FQGNSA. The CDR3: CASSTLIGGRYEQYF. The CDR3 region has the DNA TGTGCCAGCAGCACACTAATAGGGGGCCGGTACGAGCAGTACTTC. Full variable domain (rest looked up from reference TRBV7-2 and TRBJ2-7): GAGVSQSPSNKVTEKGKDVELRCDPISGHTALYWYRQSLGQGLEFLIYFQGNSAPDKSGLPSDRFSAERTGGSVSTLTIQRTQQEDSAVYLCASSTLIGGRYEQYFGPGTRLTVT.

Ten or more counts support this clonotype. The V call is TRBV18, the J call TRBJ1-2, with D unresolved. This CDR3 has 13 residues. V was pared by 0 bases and J by 2 bases, with 4 bases between. Germline CDR1 is KGHSH and CDR2 is LQKENI. The CDR3 bases are TGTGCCAGCTCACCACCCCAGAACTATGGCTACACCTTC. This encodes CASSPPQNYGYTF. The complete variable domain, with remaining parts taken from reference TRBV18 and TRBJ1-2, reads NAGVMQNPRHLVRRRGQEARLRCSPMKGHSHVYWYRQLPEEGLKFMVYLQKENIIDESGMPKERFSAEFPKEGPSILRIQQVVRGDSAAYFCASSPPQNYGYTFGSGTRLTVV.